This T cell receptor beta chain was sequenced during a study of shared clonotypes between healthy human individuals. Points on this clone: The antigen is undetermined.

Whole-study findings and limits: Memory subsets generally showed lower estimated richness than naive subsets. The authors expected sequencing depth to affect clonotype sharing among donors.

The data were produced by immunoSEQ multiplex PCR, yet TCRdb's version contains in-frame clones alone and is incomplete. The table shows roughly 680,000 clones, with roughly two thirds occurring only once. From germline, CDR1 is SNHLY and CDR2 FYNNEI. This CDR3 has 14 amino acids. The V end lost 5 bases, the J end lost 0 bases, and 11 bases lay between the germline ends. The TCR originated in a woman aged 25 to 45 in good health. The chain is built from TRBV2 and TRBJ2-7; D call uncertain. The sample was memory CD4+ T cells sorted from blood. This sample's subset: CD45RA-negative fraction. The chain's CDR3 is CASSIIESSYEQYF. DNA of the CDR3: TGTGCCAGCAGTATTATAGAGAGCTCCTACGAGCAGTACTTC.